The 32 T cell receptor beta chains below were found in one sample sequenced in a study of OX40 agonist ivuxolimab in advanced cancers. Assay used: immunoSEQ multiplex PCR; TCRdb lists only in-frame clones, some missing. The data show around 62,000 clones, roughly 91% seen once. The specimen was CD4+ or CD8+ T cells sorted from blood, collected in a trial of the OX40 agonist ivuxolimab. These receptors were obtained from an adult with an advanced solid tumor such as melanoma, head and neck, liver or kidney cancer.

This CDR3 reads CASSQEGRGLSYEQYF. The CDR3 DNA reads as TGTGCCAGCAGCCAAGAGGGTAGGGGGCTCTCCTACGAGCAGTACTTC. The gene calls are TRBV4-2 and TRBJ2-7, with 7 bases fitting TRBD1. This CDR3 contains 16 residues. Per germline, CDR1 LGHNA and CDR2 YNFKEQ. Trimming at V came to 0 bases and at J to 0 bases, leaving 5 bases not matched to a gene.

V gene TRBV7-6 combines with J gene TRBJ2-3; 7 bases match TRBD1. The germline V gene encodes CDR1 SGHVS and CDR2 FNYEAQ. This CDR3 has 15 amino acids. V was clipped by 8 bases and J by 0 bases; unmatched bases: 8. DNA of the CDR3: TGTGCCAGCTCAGTCGGGGACAGCAGCACAGATACGCAGTATTTT. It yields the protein CASSVGDSSTDTQYF.

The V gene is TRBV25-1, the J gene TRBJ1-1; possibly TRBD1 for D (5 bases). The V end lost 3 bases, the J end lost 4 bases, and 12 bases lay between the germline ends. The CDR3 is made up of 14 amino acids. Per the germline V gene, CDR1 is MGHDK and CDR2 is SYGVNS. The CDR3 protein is CASSDLSGSTEAFF. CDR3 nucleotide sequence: TGTGCCAGCAGTGATTTATCAGGGAGCACTGAAGCTTTCTTT.

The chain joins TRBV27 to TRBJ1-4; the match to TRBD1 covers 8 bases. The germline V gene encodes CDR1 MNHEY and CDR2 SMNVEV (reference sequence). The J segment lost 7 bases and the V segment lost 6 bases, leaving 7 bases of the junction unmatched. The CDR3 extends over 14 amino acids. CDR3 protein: CASRGKQGGEKLFF. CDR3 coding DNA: TGTGCCAGCAGGGGTAAACAGGGGGGTGAAAAACTGTTTTTT.

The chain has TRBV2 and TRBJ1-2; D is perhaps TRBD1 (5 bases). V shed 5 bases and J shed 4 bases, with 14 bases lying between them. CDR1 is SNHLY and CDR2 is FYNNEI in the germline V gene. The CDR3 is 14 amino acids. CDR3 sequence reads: CASSPDSRPYGYTF. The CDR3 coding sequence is TGTGCCAGCAGTCCAGACAGTCGTCCCTATGGCTACACCTTC.

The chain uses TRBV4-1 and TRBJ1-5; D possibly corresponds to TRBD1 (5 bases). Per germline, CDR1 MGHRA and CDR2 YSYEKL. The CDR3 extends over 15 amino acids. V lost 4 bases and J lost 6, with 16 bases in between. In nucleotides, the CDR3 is TGCGCCAGCAGCCTAGGAGGACGGGGCGGTCAGCCCCAGCATTTT. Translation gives CASSLGGRGGQPQHF.

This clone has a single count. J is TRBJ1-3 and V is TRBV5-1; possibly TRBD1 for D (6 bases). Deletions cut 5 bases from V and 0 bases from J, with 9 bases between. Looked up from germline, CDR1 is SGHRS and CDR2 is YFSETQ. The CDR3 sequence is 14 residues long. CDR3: CASRGGTSGNTIYF. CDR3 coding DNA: TGCGCCAGCAGAGGGGGGACCTCTGGAAACACCATATATTTT.

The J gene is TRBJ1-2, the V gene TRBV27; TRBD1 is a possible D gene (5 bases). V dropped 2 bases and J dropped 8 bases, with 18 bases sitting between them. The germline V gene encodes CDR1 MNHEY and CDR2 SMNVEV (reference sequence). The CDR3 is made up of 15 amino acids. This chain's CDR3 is CASSLSRMGPLGYTF. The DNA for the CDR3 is TGTGCCAGCAGTTTAAGCCGGATGGGACCCTTGGGCTACACCTTC.

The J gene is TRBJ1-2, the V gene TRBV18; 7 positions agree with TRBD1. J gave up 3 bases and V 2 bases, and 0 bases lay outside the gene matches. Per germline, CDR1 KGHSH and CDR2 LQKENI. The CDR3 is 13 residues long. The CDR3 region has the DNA TGTGCCAGCTCACCAGGGACAGACTATGGCTACACCTTC. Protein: CASSPGTDYGYTF.

The CDR3 loop reads CASSLADRTTNEKLFF. In nucleotides, the CDR3 is TGTGCCAGCAGCTTAGCCGACAGGACAACTAATGAAAAACTGTTTTTT. The chain couples TRBV7-8 to TRBJ1-4; weak D call: TRBD1 (6 bases). With 0 bases removed from V and 0 bases from J, the gap between germline ends came to 8 bases. Germline CDR1 and CDR2: SGHVS and FQNEAQ. The CDR3 loop spans 16 amino acids.

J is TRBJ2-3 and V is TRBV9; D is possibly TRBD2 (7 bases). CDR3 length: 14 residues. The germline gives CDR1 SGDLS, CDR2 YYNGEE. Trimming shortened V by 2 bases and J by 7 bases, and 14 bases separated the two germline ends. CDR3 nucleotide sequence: TGTGCCAGCAGCGTTGGGGGGGCCTCGCATACGCAGTATTTT. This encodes CASSVGGASHTQYF.

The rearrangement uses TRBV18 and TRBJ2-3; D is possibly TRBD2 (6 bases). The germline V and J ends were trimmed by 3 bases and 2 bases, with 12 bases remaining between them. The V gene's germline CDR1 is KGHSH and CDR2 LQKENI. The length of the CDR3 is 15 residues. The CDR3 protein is CASSPAGRLTDTQYF. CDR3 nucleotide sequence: TGTGCCAGCTCACCGGCGGGACGCCTCACAGATACGCAGTATTTT.

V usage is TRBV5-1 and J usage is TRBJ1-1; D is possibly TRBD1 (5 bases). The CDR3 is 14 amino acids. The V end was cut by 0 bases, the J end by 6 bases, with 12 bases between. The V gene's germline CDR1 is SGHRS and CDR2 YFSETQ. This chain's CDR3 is CASSLGAGKAEAFF. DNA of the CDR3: TGCGCCAGCAGCTTGGGGGCAGGGAAAGCTGAAGCTTTCTTT.

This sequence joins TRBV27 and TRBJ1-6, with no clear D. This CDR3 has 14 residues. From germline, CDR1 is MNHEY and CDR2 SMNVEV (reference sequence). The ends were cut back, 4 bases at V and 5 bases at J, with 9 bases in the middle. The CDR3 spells CASSSWQNNSPLHF. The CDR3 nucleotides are TGTGCCAGCAGTTCATGGCAGAATAATTCACCCCTCCACTTT.

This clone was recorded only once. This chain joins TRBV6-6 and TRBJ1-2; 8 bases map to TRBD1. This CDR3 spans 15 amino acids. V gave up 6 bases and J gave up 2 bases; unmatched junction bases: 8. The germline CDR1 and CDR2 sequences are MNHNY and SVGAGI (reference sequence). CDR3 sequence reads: CASSYRTGRNYGYTF. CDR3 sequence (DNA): TGTGCCAGCAGCTACAGGACAGGGCGGAACTATGGCTACACCTTC.

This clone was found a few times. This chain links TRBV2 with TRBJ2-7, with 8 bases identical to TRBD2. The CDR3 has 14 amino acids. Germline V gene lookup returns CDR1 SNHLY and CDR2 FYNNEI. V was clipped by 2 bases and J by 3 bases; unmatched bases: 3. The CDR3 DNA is TGTGCCAGCAGTGAACAGCGGGGGCGCTACGAGCAGTACTTC. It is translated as CASSEQRGRYEQYF.

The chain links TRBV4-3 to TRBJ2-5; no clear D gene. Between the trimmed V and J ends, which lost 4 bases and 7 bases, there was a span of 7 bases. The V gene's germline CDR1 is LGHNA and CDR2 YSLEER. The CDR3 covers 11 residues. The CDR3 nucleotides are TGCGCCAGCAGCCTTGAAGGGACCCAGTACTTC. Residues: CASSLEGTQYF.

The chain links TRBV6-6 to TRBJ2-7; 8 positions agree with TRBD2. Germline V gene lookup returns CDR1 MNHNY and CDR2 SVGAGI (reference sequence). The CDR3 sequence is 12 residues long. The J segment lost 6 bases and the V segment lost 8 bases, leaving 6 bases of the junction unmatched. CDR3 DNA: TGTGCCAGCGCTGGACTAGCTACCGAGCAGTACTTC. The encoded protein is CASAGLATEQYF.

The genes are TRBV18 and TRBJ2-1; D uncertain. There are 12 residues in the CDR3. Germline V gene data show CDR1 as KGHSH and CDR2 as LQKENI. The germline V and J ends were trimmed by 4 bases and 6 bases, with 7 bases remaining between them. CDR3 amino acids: CASSRVGNEQFF. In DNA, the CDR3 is TGTGCCAGCTCACGGGTGGGCAATGAGCAGTTCTTC.

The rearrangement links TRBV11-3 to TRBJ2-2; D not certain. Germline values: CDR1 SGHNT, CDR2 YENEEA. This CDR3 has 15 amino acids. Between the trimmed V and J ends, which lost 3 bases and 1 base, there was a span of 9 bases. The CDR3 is CASSFGLGNTGELFF. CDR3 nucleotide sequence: TGTGCCAGCAGCTTTGGCCTTGGGAACACCGGGGAGCTGTTTTTT.

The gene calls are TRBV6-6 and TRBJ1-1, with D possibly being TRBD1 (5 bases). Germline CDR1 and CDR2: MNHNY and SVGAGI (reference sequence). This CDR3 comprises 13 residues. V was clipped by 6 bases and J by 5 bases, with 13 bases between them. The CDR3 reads CASSFQGGTEAFF. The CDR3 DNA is TGTGCCAGCAGCTTTCAGGGTGGTACTGAAGCTTTCTTT.

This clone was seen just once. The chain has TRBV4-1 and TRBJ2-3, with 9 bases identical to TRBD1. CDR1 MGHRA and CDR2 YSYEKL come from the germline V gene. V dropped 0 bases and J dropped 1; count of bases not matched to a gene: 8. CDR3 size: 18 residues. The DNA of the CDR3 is TGCGCCAGCAGCCAAGAGTCGGGGACAGGGAGTGGCACAGATACGCAGTATTTT. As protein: CASSQESGTGSGTDTQYF.

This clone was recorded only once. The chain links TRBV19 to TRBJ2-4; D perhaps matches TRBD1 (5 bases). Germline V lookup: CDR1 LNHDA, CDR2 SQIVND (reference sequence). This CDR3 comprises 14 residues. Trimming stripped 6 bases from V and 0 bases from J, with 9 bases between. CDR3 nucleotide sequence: TGTGCCAGTAGGGACATCCTAGCCAAAAACATTCAGTACTTC. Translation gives CASRDILAKNIQYF.

The CDR3 region is CASSEVWRSSNQPQHF. Here the CDR3 DNA reads TGTGCCAGCAGTGAAGTGTGGCGGTCGTCCAATCAGCCCCAGCATTTT. This sequence joins TRBV6-1 and TRBJ1-5; D is ambiguous. The CDR3 loop spans 16 amino acids. V was pared by 1 base and J by 3 bases, with 13 bases between. The germline V gene has CDR1 MNHNS and CDR2 SASEGT.

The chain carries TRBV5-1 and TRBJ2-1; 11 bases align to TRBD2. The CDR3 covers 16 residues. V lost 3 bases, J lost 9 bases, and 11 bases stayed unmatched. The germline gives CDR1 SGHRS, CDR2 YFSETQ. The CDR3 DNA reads TGCGCCAGCAGCTGGGGGACTAGCGGAAAATCGGGTGAGCAGTTCTTC. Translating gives CASSWGTSGKSGEQFF.

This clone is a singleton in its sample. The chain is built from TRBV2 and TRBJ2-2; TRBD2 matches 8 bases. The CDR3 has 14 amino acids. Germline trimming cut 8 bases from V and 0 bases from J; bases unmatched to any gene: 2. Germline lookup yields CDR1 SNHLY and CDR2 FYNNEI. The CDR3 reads CASQAGANTGELFF. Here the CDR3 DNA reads TGTGCCAGCCAAGCGGGGGCGAACACCGGGGAGCTGTTTTTT.

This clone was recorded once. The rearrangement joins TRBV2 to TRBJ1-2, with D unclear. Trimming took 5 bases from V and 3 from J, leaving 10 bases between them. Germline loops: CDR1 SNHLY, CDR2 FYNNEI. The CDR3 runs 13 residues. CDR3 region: CASSLDGYYGYTF. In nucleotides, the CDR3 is TGTGCCAGCAGTCTAGACGGATACTATGGCTACACCTTC.

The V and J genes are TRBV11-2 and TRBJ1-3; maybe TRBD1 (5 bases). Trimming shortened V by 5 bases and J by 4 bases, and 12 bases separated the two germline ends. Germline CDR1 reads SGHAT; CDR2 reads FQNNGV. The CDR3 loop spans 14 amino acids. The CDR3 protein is CASSTPRGGNTIYF. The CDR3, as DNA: TGTGCCAGCAGCACACCTCGGGGGGGAAACACCATATATTTT.

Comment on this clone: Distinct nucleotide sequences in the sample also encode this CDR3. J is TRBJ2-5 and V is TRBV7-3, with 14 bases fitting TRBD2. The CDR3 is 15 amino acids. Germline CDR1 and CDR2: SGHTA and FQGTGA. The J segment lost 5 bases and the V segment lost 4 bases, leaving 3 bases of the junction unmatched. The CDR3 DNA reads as TGTGCCAGCAGCTCGGGACTAGCGGGGGCGGAGACCCAGTACTTC. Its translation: CASSSGLAGAETQYF.

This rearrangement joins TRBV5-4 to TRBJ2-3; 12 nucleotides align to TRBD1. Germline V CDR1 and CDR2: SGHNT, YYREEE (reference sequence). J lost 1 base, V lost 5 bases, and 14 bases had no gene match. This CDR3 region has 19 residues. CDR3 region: CASSWDRGLVAGGTDTQYF. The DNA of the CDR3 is TGTGCCAGCAGTTGGGACAGGGGGCTGGTAGCGGGGGGCACAGATACGCAGTATTTT.

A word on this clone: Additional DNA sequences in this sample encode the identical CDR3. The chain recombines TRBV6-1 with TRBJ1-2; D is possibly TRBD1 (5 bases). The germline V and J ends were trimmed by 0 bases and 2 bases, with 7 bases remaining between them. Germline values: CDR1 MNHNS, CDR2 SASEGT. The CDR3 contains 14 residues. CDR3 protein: CASSEAKGNYGYTF. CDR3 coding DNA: TGTGCCAGCAGTGAAGCCAAGGGGAACTATGGCTACACCTTC.

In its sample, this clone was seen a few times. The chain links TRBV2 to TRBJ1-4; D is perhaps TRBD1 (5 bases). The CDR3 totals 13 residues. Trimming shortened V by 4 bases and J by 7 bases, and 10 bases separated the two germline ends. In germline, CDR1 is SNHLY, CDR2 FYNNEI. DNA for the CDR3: TGTGCCAGCAGTGGGGGTACAGGTGAAAAACTGTTTTTT. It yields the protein CASSGGTGEKLFF.